A single sample gave rise to the 27 T cell receptor beta chains below, sequenced in a study of cytomegalovirus exposure and HLA in healthy donors. The PCR used 60 Vbeta and 13 Jbeta primers. The repertoire was sequenced with immunoSEQ multiplex PCR; TCRdb's copy has only in-frame clones and lacks some. The sample consists of about 250,000 clones, approximately 70% of them appearing once. The sequencing input was PBMCs. The receptors originated from a female donor in good health and CMV-seronegative.

The rearrangement uses TRBV10-3 and TRBJ1-1; the match to TRBD1 covers 8 bases. Losses at the gene ends were 6 bases for V and 5 bases for J; bases not matched to a gene: 8. Germline V lookup: CDR1 ENHRY, CDR2 SYGVKD. This CDR3 contains 14 residues. CDR3 residues: CAISPTGVGTEAFF. The CDR3 DNA reads TGTGCCATCAGCCCGACAGGGGTCGGAACTGAAGCTTTCTTT.

The V gene is TRBV10-2, the J gene TRBJ2-7, with 8 bases matching TRBD2. The CDR3 totals 19 residues. Germline values: CDR1 WSHSY, CDR2 SAAADI. V was pared by 0 bases and J by 3 bases, with 16 bases of the junction left unmatched. CDR3 DNA: TGCGCCAGCAGTGAGTCTATTAGGAGGGAGCGGGAGTCGAACTACGAGCAGTACTTC. This encodes CASSESIRRERESNYEQYF.

This clone was counted between two and nine times. The V gene is TRBV29-1, the J gene TRBJ2-1; 11 bases align to TRBD2. Germline trimming cut 4 bases from V and 4 bases from J; bases unmatched to any gene: 6. This CDR3 is 15 amino acids long. In germline, CDR1 is SQVTM, CDR2 ANQGSEA. As DNA, the CDR3 is TGCAGCGTTGGGATTAGACTAGCGGGGTACAATGAGCAGTTCTTC. It yields the protein CSVGIRLAGYNEQFF.

The J gene is TRBJ2-2, the V gene TRBV9; tentative D call: TRBD2 (5 bases). Germline V gene sequence: CDR1 SGDLS, CDR2 YYNGEE. The CDR3 is 12 amino acids. With 4 bases removed from V and 8 bases from J, the gap between germline ends came to 9 bases. The CDR3 spells CASSLGSGELFF. CDR3 in DNA: TGTGCCAGCAGCCTGGGGAGTGGGGAGCTGTTTTTT.

The chain joins TRBV11-2 to TRBJ1-5; D ambiguous. The CDR3 extends over 13 amino acids. Trimming shortened V by 3 bases and J by 7 bases, and 10 bases separated the two germline ends. Looked up from germline, CDR1 is SGHAT and CDR2 is FQNNGV. CDR3 DNA: TGTGCCAGCAGCTTCACCGTCTACCAGCCCCAGCATTTT. Encoded protein: CASSFTVYQPQHF.

The chain carries TRBV7-9 and TRBJ2-5; D is perhaps TRBD2 (7 bases). Per germline, CDR1 SEHNR and CDR2 FQNEAQ (reference sequence). The CDR3 runs 16 residues. V was trimmed by 1 base and J by 2 bases, leaving 14 bases between them. The CDR3 reads CASSLVGGREQETQYF. The CDR3 coding sequence is TGTGCCAGCAGCTTAGTGGGGGGGCGGGAACAAGAGACCCAGTACTTC.

This clone was detected only a few times. The rearrangement joins TRBV11-3 to TRBJ1-1, with 9 bases identical to TRBD1. With V trimmed by 4 bases and J by 0 bases, 9 bases remained unmatched. The CDR3 runs 17 residues. Germline assignment: CDR1 SGHNT and CDR2 YENEEA. The CDR3 here is CASSYNTGGRMNTEAFF. DNA of the CDR3: TGTGCCAGCAGCTATAATACAGGGGGCCGAATGAACACTGAAGCTTTCTTT.

This clone was observed a few times. This rearrangement joins TRBV29-1 to TRBJ2-1, with D perhaps matching TRBD2 (5 bases). Germline values: CDR1 SQVTM, CDR2 ANQGSEA. Between the trimmed V and J ends, which lost 3 bases and 9 bases, there was a span of 6 bases. The CDR3 loop spans 10 amino acids. The CDR3 coding sequence is TGCAGCGTTGAGGAGGTTGAGCAGTTCTTC. Amino acids: CSVEEVEQFF.

V is TRBV18 and J is TRBJ2-7; 8 bases match TRBD1. The CDR3 contains 13 residues. The V gene end was trimmed by 4 bases and the J gene end by 7 bases; junction bases not matched to a gene: 6. Germline V CDR1 and CDR2: KGHSH, LQKENI. The CDR3 region is CASSLTGGGEQYF. Here the CDR3 DNA reads TGTGCCAGCTCACTTACAGGGGGAGGAGAGCAGTACTTC. Drawing the rest from reference TRBV18 and TRBJ2-7, the complete variable domain is NAGVMQNPRHLVRRRGQEARLRCSPMKGHSHVYWYRQLPEEGLKFMVYLQKENIIDESGMPKERFSAEFPKEGPSILRIQQVVRGDSAAYFCASSLTGGGEQYFGPGTRLTVT.

The rearrangement uses TRBV5-1 and TRBJ1-1; no reliable D call. CDR1 SGHRS and CDR2 YFSETQ come from the germline V gene. Trimming took off 5 bases at V and 4 bases at J, with 9 bases between the two ends. This CDR3 region has 12 residues. For the CDR3, the DNA is TGCGCCAGCAGACAAACAGCCACTGAAGCTTTCTTT. Its translation is CASRQTATEAFF.

The V and J genes are TRBV9 and TRBJ1-4; D unresolved. The ends were cut back, 0 bases at V and 2 bases at J, with 8 bases in the middle. The germline V gene has CDR1 SGDLS and CDR2 YYNGEE. The CDR3 loop spans 15 amino acids. CDR3 sequence reads: CASSVGEATNEKLFF. CDR3 coding DNA: TGTGCCAGCAGCGTAGGGGAGGCCACTAATGAAAAACTGTTTTTT.

The chain has TRBV7-9 and TRBJ2-1; 7 bases are shared with TRBD2. The CDR3 length is 17 residues. V lost 1 base, J lost 9 bases, and 15 bases stayed unmatched. Germline V CDR1 and CDR2: SEHNR, FQNEAQ (reference sequence). The CDR3 sequence is CASSLVGGGPVWSEQFF. The CDR3 region has the DNA TGTGCCAGCAGCTTAGTGGGGGGAGGGCCGGTCTGGAGTGAGCAGTTCTTC.

This sequence joins TRBV7-2 and TRBJ2-3; TRBD2 matches 11 bases. Germline values: CDR1 SGHTA, CDR2 FQGNSA. Unmatched junction bases numbered 7, after V lost 3 bases and J lost 2 bases. The CDR3 has 17 residues. The CDR3 here is CASSFQTSGTYTDTQYF. CDR3 coding DNA: TGTGCCAGCAGCTTCCAGACTAGCGGGACGTACACAGATACGCAGTATTTT. The full variable domain, in which reference TRBV7-2 and TRBJ2-3 provide the parts outside the CDR3, is GAGVSQSPSNKVTEKGKDVELRCDPISGHTALYWYRQSLGQGLEFLIYFQGNSAPDKSGLPSDRFSAERTGGSVSTLTIQRTQQEDSAVYLCASSFQTSGTYTDTQYFGPGTRLTVL.

V usage is TRBV10-1 and J usage is TRBJ1-4, with D perhaps TRBD1 (6 bases). CDR3 size: 13 residues. CDR1 is WNHNN and CDR2 is SYGVQD in the germline V gene (reference sequence). V gave up 10 bases and J gave up 7 bases, with 16 bases separating them. CDR3 protein: CATSRDIGEKLFF. The DNA for the CDR3 is TGCGCCACCTCCAGGGACATCGGTGAAAAACTGTTTTTT.

This chain uses TRBV10-3 with TRBJ2-2, with 9 bases identical to TRBD2. CDR1 is ENHRY, CDR2 SYGVKD, per germline. Trimming removed 5 bases from V and 8 bases from J; junction bases left unmatched: 12. There are 16 residues in the CDR3. The CDR3 nucleotides are TGTGCCATCAGTCGGCTAGCGGGGCCCCGCGGAGGGGAGCTGTTTTTT. It is translated as CAISRLAGPRGGELFF.

The V call is TRBV28, the J call TRBJ2-7, with 11 nucleotides matching TRBD2. This CDR3 contains 14 residues. Germline trimming cut 6 bases from V and 6 bases from J; bases unmatched to any gene: 7. The V gene's germline CDR1 is MDHEN and CDR2 SYDVKM. For the CDR3, the DNA is TGTGCCAGCAGGCCCACCGGGACTAGCGGCGAGCAGTACTTC. It translates to CASRPTGTSGEQYF.

V gene TRBV29-1 combines with J gene TRBJ2-1; weak D call: TRBD2 (6 bases). V gave up 3 bases and J gave up 9 bases, with 21 bases separating them. The CDR3 runs 15 residues. Per germline, CDR1 SQVTM and CDR2 ANQGSEA. CDR3 amino acids: CSVDGVREAAGEQFF. DNA of the CDR3: TGCAGCGTTGACGGGGTCAGGGAGGCCGCCGGTGAGCAGTTCTTC.

The chain recombines TRBV7-9 with TRBJ2-2; perhaps TRBD1 as D (6 bases). Germline V gene lookup returns CDR1 SEHNR and CDR2 FQNEAQ (reference sequence). Trimming took 3 bases from V and 4 from J, leaving 12 bases between them. The CDR3 loop spans 15 amino acids. CDR3 DNA: TGTGCCAGCAGCTTCCCGGACAGTAGCACCGGGGAGCTGTTTTTT. Amino acids: CASSFPDSSTGELFF. Drawing the rest from reference TRBV7-9 and TRBJ2-2, the complete variable domain is DTGVSQNPRHKITKRGQNVTFRCDPISEHNRLYWYRQTLGQGPEFLTYFQNEAQLEKSRLLSDRFSAERPKGSFSTLEIQRTEQGDSAMYLCASSFPDSSTGELFFGEGSRLTVL.

CDR3 amino acids: CASSQGQITDTQYF. CDR3 DNA sequence: TGTGCCAGCAGTCAAGGACAGATCACAGATACGCAGTATTTT. V and J are TRBV6-5 and TRBJ2-3, with D perhaps matching TRBD1 (6 bases). Germline loops: CDR1 MNHEY, CDR2 SVGAGI. V was shortened by 5 bases and J by 2 bases, with 11 bases between the two germline ends. The CDR3 is 14 residues long.

The rearrangement links TRBV18 to TRBJ1-4; no firm D call. Trimming stripped 3 bases from V and 8 bases from J, with 10 bases between. Germline V gene data show CDR1 as KGHSH and CDR2 as LQKENI. CDR3 length: 13 amino acids. CDR3 bases: TGTGCCAGCTCACCCTCGGCGAGGGAAAAACTGTTTTTT. It yields the protein CASSPSAREKLFF.

The rearrangement links TRBV5-5 to TRBJ2-1; 8 positions agree with TRBD2. The CDR3 consists of 17 residues. The germline CDR1 and CDR2 sequences are SGHKS and YYEKEE (reference sequence). The trim removed 0 bases at V and 10 bases at J, leaving 15 bases unmatched. This CDR3 is CASSLVWLAGSLIEQFF. In DNA, the CDR3 is TGTGCCAGCAGCTTGGTATGGTTAGCGGGGTCTTTAATCGAGCAGTTCTTC.

The J gene is TRBJ2-7, the V gene TRBV7-9, with TRBD2 matching 16 bases. The CDR3 has 18 residues. Germline V CDR1 and CDR2: SEHNR, FQNEAQ (reference sequence). V was clipped by 1 base and J by 3 bases; unmatched bases: 6. The CDR3 reads CASSLEPGLAGGLYEQYF. CDR3 DNA: TGTGCCAGCAGCTTAGAGCCGGGACTAGCGGGAGGGCTCTACGAGCAGTACTTC.

The chain employs TRBV9 and TRBJ2-1; 16 bases match TRBD2. In germline, CDR1 is SGDLS, CDR2 YYNGEE. The CDR3 is 20 amino acids. V was clipped by 5 bases and J by 3 bases; unmatched bases: 14. The chain's CDR3 is CASRGPGTSGRGSLYNEQFF. The CDR3 DNA sequence: TGTGCCAGCAGGGGTCCCGGGACTAGCGGGAGGGGGAGCCTCTACAATGAGCAGTTCTTC.

The rearrangement links TRBV28 to TRBJ1-5; 7 bases match TRBD1. CDR1 is MDHEN and CDR2 is SYDVKM in the germline V gene. V lost 4 bases, J lost 7 bases, and 7 bases stayed unmatched. The CDR3 spans 14 residues. The CDR3 loop reads CASSYRGSGQPQHF. The CDR3 bases are TGTGCCAGCAGTTACAGGGGAAGCGGCCAGCCCCAGCATTTT.

The chain employs TRBV20-1 and TRBJ2-5; D not certain. Germline V lookup: CDR1 DFQATT, CDR2 SNEGSKA (reference sequence). The CDR3 runs to 11 residues. V was cut by 1 base and J by 4 bases, with 4 bases left in between. CDR3 sequence reads: CSARAPETQYF. Written as DNA, the CDR3 is TGCAGTGCTAGAGCTCCAGAGACCCAGTACTTC.

This clone was seen a single time. This chain links TRBV9 with TRBJ2-7, with D uncertain. The CDR3 has 12 amino acids. Per germline, CDR1 SGDLS and CDR2 YYNGEE. V shed 0 bases and J shed 5 bases, with 6 bases lying between them. CDR3 protein: CASSVGFNEQYF. CDR3 bases: TGTGCCAGCAGCGTAGGTTTCAACGAGCAGTACTTC.

A remark on this clone: Germline and junction disagree at one end, which may indicate a read error. V usage is TRBV11-2 and J usage is TRBJ2-3; 7 nucleotides align to TRBD1. Germline assignment: CDR1 SGHAT and CDR2 FQNNGV. The CDR3 totals 16 residues. This CDR3 is CASSPSKGAYTNTQYF. The CDR3 region has the DNA TGTGCCAGCAGCCCCTCGAAGGGGGCTTACACAAATACGCAGTATTTT.